One and the same sample provided the 15 T cell receptor beta chains below, sequenced in a study of blood T cells in healthy people across ages. A J-beta primer mix and a sample-barcoded 5' primer were used in a second PCR of roughly 6 to 11 cycles. TCRdb recomputed calls from the 5' RACE reads with MiXCR, one row per CDR3 protein. The repertoire holds 910,000 or so distinct CDR3 sequences, with just over 50% as singletons. The sequencing sample was made of blood. Receptors were obtained from a woman aged 55-75 years in good health.

The chain joins TRBV12-3 or TRBV12-4 to TRBJ2-4, with TRBD1 matching 8 bases. The end of the DNA is better explained by TRBJ2-7, so the J call may be wrong. The CDR3 loop spans 14 amino acids. CDR3 nucleotide sequence: TGTGCCAGCAGTCCCCTCCAGGGGGCTTACGAGCAGTACTTC. It yields the protein CASSPLQGAYEQYF.

The chain is built from TRBV10-2 and TRBJ2-5; no definite D call. Germline V gene sequence: CDR1 WSHSY, CDR2 SAAADI. The CDR3 is 13 amino acids. With 6 bases removed from V and 11 bases from J, the gap between germline ends came to 19 bases. CDR3 sequence reads: CASSVPIYNEQYF. The DNA for the CDR3 is TGCGCCAGCAGCGTCCCGATATACAATGAGCAGTACTTC.

This chain links TRBV7-9 with TRBJ2-7, with a possible D match to TRBD1 (6 bases). The V end was cut by 5 bases, the J end by 1 base, with 18 bases between. CDR3 length equals 16 residues. CDR1 is SEHNR and CDR2 is FQNEAQ in the germline V gene (reference sequence). The CDR3 is CASSPDPRGASYEQYF. CDR3 DNA sequence: TGTGCCAGCAGCCCTGACCCCAGGGGCGCTTCCTACGAGCAGTACTTC.

This chain joins TRBV6-1 and TRBJ2-3, with TRBD1 matching 7 bases. This CDR3 is built from 14 residues. Trimming took 6 bases from V and 7 from J; bases not matched to a gene: 10. The germline V gene has CDR1 MNHNS and CDR2 SASEGT. The CDR3 reads CASRMGQPFYTQYF. The CDR3 nucleotides are TGTGCCAGCAGAATGGGACAGCCCTTCTATACGCAGTATTTT.

The chain employs TRBV29-1 and TRBJ2-2, with D perhaps TRBD2 (5 bases). This CDR3 has 13 residues. Germline assignment: CDR1 SQVTM and CDR2 ANQGSEA. V was cut by 4 bases and J by 1 base, with 7 bases left in between. The CDR3 DNA reads as TGCAGCGTTGGAGCGGTGAACACCGGGGAGCTGTTTTTT. This translates into CSVGAVNTGELFF.

The chain employs TRBV7-2 and TRBJ2-7; weak D call: TRBD2 (5 bases). The V gene's germline CDR1 is SGHTA and CDR2 FQGNSA. With 5 bases removed from V and 3 bases from J, the gap between germline ends came to 11 bases. The CDR3 consists of 13 residues. The CDR3 sequence is CASSHDYYYEQYF. Written as DNA, the CDR3 is TGTGCCAGCAGCCACGACTATTACTACGAGCAGTACTTC.

V is TRBV27 and J is TRBJ2-6; tentatively, D is TRBD2 (7 bases). The V end was cut by 6 bases, the J end by 2 bases, with 14 bases between. In germline, CDR1 is MNHEY, CDR2 SMNVEV (reference sequence). The CDR3 totals 16 residues. The CDR3 is CASRIRGGAGANVLTF. In DNA form, the CDR3 reads TGTGCCAGCAGGATAAGGGGGGGTGCTGGGGCCAACGTCCTGACTTTC.

This clonotype was counted between two and nine times. The J gene is TRBJ2-5, the V gene TRBV20-1; 8 bases fit TRBD2. The CDR3 spans 18 residues. The germline V gene has CDR1 DFQATT and CDR2 SNEGSKA (reference sequence). V trimming: 4 bases; J trimming: 1 base; junction bases outside the gene matches: 17. CDR3 bases: TGCAGTGCTAAGGTTTGGGATAGCGGGATATGGGGCCAAGAGACCCAGTACTTC. As protein: CSAKVWDSGIWGQETQYF.

The chain employs TRBV20-1 and TRBJ2-1; D gene uncertain. Germline assignment: CDR1 DFQATT and CDR2 SNEGSKA (reference sequence). The V end was cut by 2 bases, the J end by 10 bases, with 9 bases between. The CDR3 totals 11 residues. In DNA form, the CDR3 reads TGCAGTGCTAGACTGGGTGGCGAGCAGTTCTTC. This translates into CSARLGGEQFF.

The chain uses TRBV10-3 and TRBJ1-2; D uncertain. CDR3 length: 13 residues. Trimming removed 4 bases from V and 2 bases from J, with 8 bases in between. Looked up from germline, CDR1 is ENHRY and CDR2 is SYGVKD. The CDR3, as DNA: TGTGCCATCAGTGTCTCCGTGAACTATGGCTACACCTTC. It is translated as CAISVSVNYGYTF.

The chain combines TRBV2 with TRBJ2-7; D not certain. Trimming cost V 7 bases and J 3 bases, with 16 bases left between them. The CDR3 is 14 amino acids. Germline values: CDR1 SNHLY, CDR2 FYNNEI. The CDR3 here is CASTRDVYDYEQYF. CDR3 sequence (DNA): TGTGCCAGCACCAGAGACGTCTACGACTACGAGCAGTACTTC.

This clonotype was observed once. V gene TRBV12-3 or TRBV12-4 combines with J gene TRBJ2-1; 8 bases map to TRBD1. Germline trimming cut 6 bases from V and 10 bases from J; bases unmatched to any gene: 11. The CDR3 is 14 amino acids. The CDR3 bases are TGTGCCAGCAGCTCAAGACAGGGGATAGAGGAGCAGTTCTTC. This sequence encodes CASSSRQGIEEQFF.

The V call is TRBV7-2, the J call TRBJ1-1, with TRBD1 as a possible D gene (6 bases). V was cut by 1 base and J by 6 bases, with 9 bases left in between. The CDR3 spans 13 residues. Germline CDR1 SGHTA, CDR2 FQGNSA. The CDR3 DNA reads TGTGCCAGCAGCTTAGTGGGACACGCTGAAGCTTTCTTT. It encodes CASSLVGHAEAFF.

The J gene is TRBJ2-3, the V gene TRBV7-3; 9 bases map to TRBD2. This CDR3 has 17 amino acids. Germline CDR1 and CDR2: SGHTA and FQGTGA. V was clipped by 2 bases and J by 2 bases; unmatched bases: 8. Here the CDR3 reads CASSLDWVAGVTDTQYF. As DNA, the CDR3 is TGTGCCAGCAGCTTAGACTGGGTAGCGGGAGTCACAGATACGCAGTATTTT.

The genes are TRBV7-2 and TRBJ2-7; 12 bases are shared with TRBD2. The J segment lost 4 bases and the V segment lost 5 bases, leaving 9 bases of the junction unmatched. CDR1 and CDR2 from the germline V gene are SGHTA and FQGNSA. The CDR3 sequence is 16 residues long. CDR3 DNA: TGTGCCAGCAGCGTCGCACTAGCGGGGGGTCGATACGAGCAGTACTTC. It yields the protein CASSVALAGGRYEQYF.